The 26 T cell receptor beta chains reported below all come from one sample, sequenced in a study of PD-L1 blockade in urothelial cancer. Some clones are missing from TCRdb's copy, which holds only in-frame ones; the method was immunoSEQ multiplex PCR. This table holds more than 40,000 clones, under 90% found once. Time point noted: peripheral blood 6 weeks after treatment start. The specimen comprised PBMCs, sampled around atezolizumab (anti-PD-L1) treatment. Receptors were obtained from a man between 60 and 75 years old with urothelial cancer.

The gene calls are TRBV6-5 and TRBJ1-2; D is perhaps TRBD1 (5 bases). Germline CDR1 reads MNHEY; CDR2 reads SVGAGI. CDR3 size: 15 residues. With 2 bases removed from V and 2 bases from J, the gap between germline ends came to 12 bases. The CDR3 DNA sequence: TGTGCCAGCAGTTACACCGGCGCAGGGAACTATGGCTACACCTTC. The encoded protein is CASSYTGAGNYGYTF.

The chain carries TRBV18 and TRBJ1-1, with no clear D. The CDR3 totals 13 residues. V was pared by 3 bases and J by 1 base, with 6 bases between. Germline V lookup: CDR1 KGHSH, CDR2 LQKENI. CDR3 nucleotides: TGTGCCAGCTCACCCAGTGGGAACACTGAAGCTTTCTTT. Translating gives CASSPSGNTEAFF.

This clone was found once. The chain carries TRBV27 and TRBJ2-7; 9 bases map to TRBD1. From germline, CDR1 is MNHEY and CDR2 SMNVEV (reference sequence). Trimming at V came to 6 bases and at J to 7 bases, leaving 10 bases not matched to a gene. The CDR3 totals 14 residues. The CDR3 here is CASSYGTGTREQYF. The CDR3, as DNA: TGTGCCAGCAGCTACGGGACAGGGACGAGGGAGCAGTACTTC.

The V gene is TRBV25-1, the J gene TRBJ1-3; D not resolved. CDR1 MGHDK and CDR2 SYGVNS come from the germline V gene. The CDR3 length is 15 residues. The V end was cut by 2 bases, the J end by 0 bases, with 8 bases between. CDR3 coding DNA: TGTGCCAGCAGTGAAGGTCAGAACTCTGGAAACACCATATATTTT. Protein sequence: CASSEGQNSGNTIYF.

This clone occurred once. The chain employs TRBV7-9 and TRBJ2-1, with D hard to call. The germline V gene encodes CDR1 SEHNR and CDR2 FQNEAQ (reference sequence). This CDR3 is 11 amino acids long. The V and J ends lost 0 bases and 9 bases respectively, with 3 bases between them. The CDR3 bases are TGTGCCAGCAGCTTAGCCGGTGAGCAGTTCTTC. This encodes CASSLAGEQFF.

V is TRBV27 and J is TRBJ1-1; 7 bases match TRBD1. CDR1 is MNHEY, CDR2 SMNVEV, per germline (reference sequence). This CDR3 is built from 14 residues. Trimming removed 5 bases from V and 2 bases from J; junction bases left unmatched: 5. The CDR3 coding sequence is TGTGCCAGCAGTCGAGGGGGCTTAAACACTGAAGCTTTCTTT. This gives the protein CASSRGGLNTEAFF.

This CDR3 reads CASSPGQGASSGANVLTF. The DNA of the CDR3 is TGTGCCAGCTCACCGGGACAGGGTGCTAGCTCTGGGGCCAACGTCCTGACTTTC. V and J are TRBV18 and TRBJ2-6; 9 nucleotides agree with TRBD1. The CDR3 length is 18 residues. The germline V gene has CDR1 KGHSH and CDR2 LQKENI. The junction had 6 bases not matched to a gene; V was cut back by 3 bases and J by 0 bases.

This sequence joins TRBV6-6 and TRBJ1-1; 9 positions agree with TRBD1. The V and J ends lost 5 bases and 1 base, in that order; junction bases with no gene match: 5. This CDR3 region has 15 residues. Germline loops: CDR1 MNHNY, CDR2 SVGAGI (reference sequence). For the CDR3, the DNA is TGTGCCAGCAGTCCCGGGACAGGGTCGAACACTGAAGCTTTCTTT. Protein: CASSPGTGSNTEAFF.

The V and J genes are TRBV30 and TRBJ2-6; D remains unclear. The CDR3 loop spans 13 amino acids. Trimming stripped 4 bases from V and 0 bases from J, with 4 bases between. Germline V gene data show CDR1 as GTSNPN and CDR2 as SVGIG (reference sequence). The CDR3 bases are TGTGCCTGGACCTACTCTGGGGCCAACGTCCTGACTTTC. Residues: CAWTYSGANVLTF.

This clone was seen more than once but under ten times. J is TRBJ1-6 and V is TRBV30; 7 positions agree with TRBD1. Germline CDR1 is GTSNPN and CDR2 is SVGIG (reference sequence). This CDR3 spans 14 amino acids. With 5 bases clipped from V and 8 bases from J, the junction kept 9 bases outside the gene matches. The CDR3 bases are TGTGCCTGGTCTGCCGGGACAGAGGATTCACCCCTCCACTTT. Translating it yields CAWSAGTEDSPLHF.

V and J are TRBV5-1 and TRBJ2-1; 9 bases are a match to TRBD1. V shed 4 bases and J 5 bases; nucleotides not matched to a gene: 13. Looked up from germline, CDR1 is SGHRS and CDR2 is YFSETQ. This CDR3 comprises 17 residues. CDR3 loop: CASSRFPGQGRDNEQFF. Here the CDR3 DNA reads TGCGCCAGCAGCAGGTTCCCGGGACAGGGTAGAGACAATGAGCAGTTCTTC.

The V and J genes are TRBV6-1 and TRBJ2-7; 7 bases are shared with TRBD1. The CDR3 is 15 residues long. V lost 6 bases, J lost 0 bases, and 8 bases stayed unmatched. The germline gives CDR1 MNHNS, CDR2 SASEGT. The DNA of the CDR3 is TGTGCCAGCAGCTACACTGGGGACAGCTCCTACGAGCAGTACTTC. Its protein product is CASSYTGDSSYEQYF.

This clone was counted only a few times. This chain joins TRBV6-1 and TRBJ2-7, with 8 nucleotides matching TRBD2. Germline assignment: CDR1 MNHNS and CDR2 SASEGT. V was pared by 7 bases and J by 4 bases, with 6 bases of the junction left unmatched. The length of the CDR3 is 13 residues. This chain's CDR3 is CASTSSGSYEQYF. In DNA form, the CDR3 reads TGTGCCAGCACGTCCAGCGGGAGTTACGAGCAGTACTTC.

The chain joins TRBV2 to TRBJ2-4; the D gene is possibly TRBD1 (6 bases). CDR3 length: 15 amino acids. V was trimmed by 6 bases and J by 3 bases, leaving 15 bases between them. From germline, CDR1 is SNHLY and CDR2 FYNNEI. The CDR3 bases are TGTGCCAGCAGGGGTGCAGGGGCTGACAAAAACATTCAGTACTTC. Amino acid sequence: CASRGAGADKNIQYF.

CDR3 sequence reads: CASSYNRQGDSPLHF. Written as DNA, the CDR3 is TGTGCCAGCAGTTACAACAGACAGGGGGATTCACCCCTCCACTTT. V usage is TRBV6-5 and J usage is TRBJ1-6, with 9 bases lining up with TRBD1. The CDR3 sequence is 15 residues long. CDR1 and CDR2 from the germline V gene are MNHEY and SVGAGI. The junction had 4 bases not matched to a gene; V was cut back by 2 bases and J by 8 bases.

The CDR3 protein is CASSQGNYGYTF. Written as DNA, the CDR3 is TGTGCCAGCAGTCAGGGGAACTATGGCTACACCTTC. The chain combines TRBV28 with TRBJ1-2; D perhaps matches TRBD1 (6 bases). Trimming cost V 5 bases and J 2 bases, with 6 bases left between them. The CDR3 loop spans 12 amino acids. Germline CDR1 MDHEN, CDR2 SYDVKM.

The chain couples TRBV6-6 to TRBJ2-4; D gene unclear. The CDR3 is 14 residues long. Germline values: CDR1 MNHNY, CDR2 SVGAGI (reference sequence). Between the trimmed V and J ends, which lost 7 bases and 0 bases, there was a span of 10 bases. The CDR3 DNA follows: TGTGCCAGCACCCACAGTACAGCCAAAAACATTCAGTACTTC. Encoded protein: CASTHSTAKNIQYF.

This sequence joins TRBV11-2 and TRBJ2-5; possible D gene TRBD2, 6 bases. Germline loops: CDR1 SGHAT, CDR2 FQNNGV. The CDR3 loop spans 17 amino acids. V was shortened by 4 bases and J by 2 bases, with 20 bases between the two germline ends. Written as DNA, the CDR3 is TGTGCCAGCAGCTCAAGGAGGGCGGGACGGGCACAAGAGACCCAGTACTTC. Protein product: CASSSRRAGRAQETQYF.

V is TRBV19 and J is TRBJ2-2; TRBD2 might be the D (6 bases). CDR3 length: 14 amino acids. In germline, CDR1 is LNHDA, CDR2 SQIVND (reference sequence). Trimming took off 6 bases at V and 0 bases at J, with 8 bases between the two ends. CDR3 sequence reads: CASSGGANTGELFF. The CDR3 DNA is TGTGCCAGTAGCGGGGGAGCGAACACCGGGGAGCTGTTTTTT.

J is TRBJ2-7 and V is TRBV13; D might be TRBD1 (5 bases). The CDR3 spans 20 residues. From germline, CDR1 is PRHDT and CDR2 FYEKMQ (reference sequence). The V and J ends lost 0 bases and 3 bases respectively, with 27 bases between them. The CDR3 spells CASSLGLLSVASLGVYEQYF. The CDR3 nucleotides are TGTGCCAGCAGCTTAGGCCTACTTTCGGTTGCTTCATTAGGGGTCTACGAGCAGTACTTC.

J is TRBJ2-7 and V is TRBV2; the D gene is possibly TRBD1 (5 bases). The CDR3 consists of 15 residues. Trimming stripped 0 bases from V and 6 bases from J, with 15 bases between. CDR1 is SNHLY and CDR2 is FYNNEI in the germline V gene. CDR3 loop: CASSEARQGSREQYF. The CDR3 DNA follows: TGTGCCAGCAGTGAAGCGAGGCAGGGCTCTCGCGAGCAGTACTTC.

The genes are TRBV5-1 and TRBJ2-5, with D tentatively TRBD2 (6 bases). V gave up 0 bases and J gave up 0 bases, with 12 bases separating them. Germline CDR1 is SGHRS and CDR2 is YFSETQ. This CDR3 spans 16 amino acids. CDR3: CASSLAPGGNQETQYF. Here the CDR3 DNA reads TGCGCCAGCAGCTTGGCTCCTGGGGGGAACCAAGAGACCCAGTACTTC.

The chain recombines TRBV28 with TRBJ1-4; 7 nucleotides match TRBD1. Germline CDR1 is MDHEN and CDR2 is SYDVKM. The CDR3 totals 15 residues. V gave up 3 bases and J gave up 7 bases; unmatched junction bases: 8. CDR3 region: CASSFRQGRGEKLFF. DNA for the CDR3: TGTGCCAGCAGTTTTAGACAGGGAAGGGGTGAAAAACTGTTTTTT.

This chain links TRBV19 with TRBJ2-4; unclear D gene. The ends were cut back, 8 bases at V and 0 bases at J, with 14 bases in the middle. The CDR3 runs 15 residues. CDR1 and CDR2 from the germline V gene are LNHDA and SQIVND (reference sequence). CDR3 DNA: TGTGCCAGTGCAGGCTCCTCCCTAGCCAAAAACATTCAGTACTTC. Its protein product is CASAGSSLAKNIQYF.

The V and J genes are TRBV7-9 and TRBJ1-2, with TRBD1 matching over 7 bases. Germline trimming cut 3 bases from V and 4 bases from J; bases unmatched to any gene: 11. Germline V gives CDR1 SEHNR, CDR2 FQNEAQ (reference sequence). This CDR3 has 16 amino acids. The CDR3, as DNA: TGTGCCAGCAGCTTTTCGTTTGAGACAGGGCCCTATGGCTACACCTTC. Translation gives CASSFSFETGPYGYTF.

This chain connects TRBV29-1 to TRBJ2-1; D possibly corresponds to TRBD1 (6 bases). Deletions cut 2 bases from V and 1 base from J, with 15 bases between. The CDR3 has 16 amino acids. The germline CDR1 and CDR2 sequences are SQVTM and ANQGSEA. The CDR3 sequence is CSVEYVSGASYNEQFF. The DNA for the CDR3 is TGCAGCGTTGAATACGTGTCAGGGGCATCCTACAATGAGCAGTTCTTC.